This T cell receptor beta chain was obtained from a study of cytomegalovirus exposure and HLA in healthy donors. Germline V CDR1 and CDR2: SNHLY, FYNNEI. V was clipped by 7 bases and J by 8 bases, with 12 bases between them. The CDR3 has 12 amino acids. Use of 60 Vbeta and 13 Jbeta primers characterized the PCR. Generated by immunoSEQ multiplex PCR, the TCRdb table keeps only in-frame clones and is missing some. The repertoire holds 66,000 or so clones, with roughly 90% as singletons. The chain combines TRBV2 with TRBJ2-1; D ambiguous. The sequencing sample was made of PBMCs. This TCR was sampled from a man aged 25-45 years in good health and CMV-seropositive. The chain's CDR3 is CASNRELDEQFF. In DNA, the CDR3 is TGTGCCAGCAACCGAGAGCTAGATGAGCAGTTCTTC.